This is a list of T cell receptor beta chains from one sample in a study of T cells in narcolepsy. Clones were sequenced by immunoSEQ multiplex PCR, and TCRdb holds only the in-frame ones, with some missing. The table has 30,000 to 45,000 clones, around 85% seen once. The sequenced material came from CD45RA- memory CD4+ T cells from PBMCs. Receptors were obtained from a human donor with narcolepsy. Each CDR3 is given without its conserved first and last residue. Clone sizes are given selectively: once, few, many, or a class where the clone is expanded.

clone size,J gene,V gene,CDR3 protein
NA,TRBJ1-1,TRBV7-7,ASSAKEGTEAF
few,TRBJ2-2,TRBV6-6,ASSYPPGGGGELF
few,TRBJ1-2,TRBV7-9,ASSHTGGGYT
few,TRBJ2-7,TRBV18,ASSPGQVYEQY
once,TRBJ1-1,TRBV7-2,ASSLGTGEAF
once,TRBJ1-3,TRBV19,ASSIGRRDSGNTIY
NA,TRBJ1-1,TRBV27,ASSVDRVNTEAF
NA,TRBJ1-5,TRBV19,ASSQGVRQPQH
NA,TRBJ2-1,TRBV4-2,ASSQDIGQRNEQF
NA,TRBJ2-5,TRBV5-4,ASSSGLAGGPGETQY
NA,TRBJ2-3,TRBV7-2,ASSLAAGGTTDTQY
NA,TRBJ2-7,TRBV29-1,SVAGRAGGKREQY
NA,TRBJ1-1,TRBV4-2,ASSQVENTEAF
NA,TRBJ2-5,TRBV28,ASSRDWGGTQY
NA,TRBJ1-2,TRBV5-1,ASSPDRAHNYGYT
NA,TRBJ2-1,TRBV5-5,ASSPVGRGSEPQF
NA,TRBJ2-1,TRBV7-9,ASSKSGGVNNEQF
NA,TRBJ2-3,TRBV6-1,ASSMTSAVDTQY
NA,TRBJ1-5,TRBV7-2,ASSLAYPGQPQH